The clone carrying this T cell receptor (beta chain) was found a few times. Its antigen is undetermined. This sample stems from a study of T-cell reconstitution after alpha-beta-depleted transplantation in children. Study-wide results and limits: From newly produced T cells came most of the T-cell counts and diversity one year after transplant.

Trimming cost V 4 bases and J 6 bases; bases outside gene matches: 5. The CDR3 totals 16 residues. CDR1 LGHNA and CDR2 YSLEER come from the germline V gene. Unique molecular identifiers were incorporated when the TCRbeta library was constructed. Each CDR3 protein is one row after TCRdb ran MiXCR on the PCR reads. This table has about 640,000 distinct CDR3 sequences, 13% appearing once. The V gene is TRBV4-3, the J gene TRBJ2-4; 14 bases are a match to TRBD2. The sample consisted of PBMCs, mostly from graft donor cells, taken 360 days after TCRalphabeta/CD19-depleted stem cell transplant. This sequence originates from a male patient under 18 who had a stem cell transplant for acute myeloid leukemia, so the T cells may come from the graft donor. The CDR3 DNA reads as TGCGCCAGCAGCCCATTAGGGACTAGCGGGAGAAACATTCAGTACTTC. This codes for CASSPLGTSGRNIQYF.